The rows below give T cell receptor beta chains drawn from one sample of a study of shared T cell receptors in the human thymus. Produced via immunoSEQ multiplex PCR; TCRdb's table is partial and in-frame only. The sample yields roughly 560,000 clones, about 84% seen once. Another study also made use of these data, one on human thymus T cells.

Sample: thymocytes. The receptor set was obtained from a boy in the first two years of life with a congenital heart defect. Each CDR3 is given with its conserved first and last residue. Each record gives: J gene, V gene, CDR3 protein.

TRBJ1-2 | TRBV12-5 | CASGLTGTGDYGYTF
TRBJ2-7 | TRBV5-6 | CASSLAEQAYEQYF
TRBJ2-1 | TRBV5-4 | CASSLGLAGGAVYNEQFF
TRBJ2-7 | TRBV4-3 | CASSQDRSATGYEQYF
TRBJ2-7 | TRBV5-1 | CASSYVQSSYEQYF
TRBJ1-5 | TRBV6-6 | CASIGGYNQPQHF
TRBJ1-3 | TRBV7-9 | CASTHPGRRKTGNTIYF
TRBJ2-5 | TRBV19 | CASSMGPMGTVRTQYF
TRBJ2-7 | TRBV13 | CASSLDGRENEQYF
TRBJ2-2 | TRBV10-1 | CASSEGGTSYPGELFF
TRBJ2-1 | TRBV29-1 | CSVERGVGQAYNEQFF
TRBJ2-7 | TRBV7-9 | CASSLAEREGRAPYYEQYF
TRBJ1-2 | TRBV6-6 | CAGRGGANYGYTF
TRBJ2-7 | TRBV27 | CASSSATGRYYEQYF
TRBJ1-1 | TRBV19 | CASSIGQNTEAFF
TRBJ2-1 | TRBV11-2 | CASTSGGRTEQFF
TRBJ2-1 | TRBV7-6 | CASSIRVRLAGKSPSYNEQFF
TRBJ1-2 | TRBV14 | CASSQLSGPLYGYTF
TRBJ1-1 | TRBV19 | CASSFPQGANTEAFF
TRBJ2-3 | TRBV4-3 | CASSQVSGREADTQYF
TRBJ2-7 | TRBV5-6 | CASSSEVENEQYF